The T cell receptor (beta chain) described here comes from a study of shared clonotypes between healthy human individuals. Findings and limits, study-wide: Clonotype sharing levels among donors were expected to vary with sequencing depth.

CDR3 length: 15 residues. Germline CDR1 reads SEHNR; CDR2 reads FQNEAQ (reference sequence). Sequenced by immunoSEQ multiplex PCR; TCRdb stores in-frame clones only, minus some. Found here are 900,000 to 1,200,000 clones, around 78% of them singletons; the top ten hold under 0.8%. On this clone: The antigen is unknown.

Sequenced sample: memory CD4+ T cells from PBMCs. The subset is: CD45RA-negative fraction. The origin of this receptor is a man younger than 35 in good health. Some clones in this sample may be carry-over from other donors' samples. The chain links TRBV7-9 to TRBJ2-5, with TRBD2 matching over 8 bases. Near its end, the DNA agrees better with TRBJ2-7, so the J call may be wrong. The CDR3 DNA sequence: TGTGCCAGCAGCCCCGGGGGGGCGCCGACCTACGAGCAGTACTTC. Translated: CASSPGGAPTYEQYF.